This T cell receptor (beta chain) was recorded in a study of cytomegalovirus exposure and HLA in healthy donors. Study context: From some 180 million T cells, an earlier analysis saw 117 million unique TCR beta sequences.

PCR primers comprised 60 Vbeta and 13 Jbeta primers. This table comes from immunoSEQ multiplex PCR, and its TCRdb copy is limited to in-frame clones, with some not included. The table has some 160,000 clones, roughly 81% seen once. This CDR3 has 13 residues. Germline values: CDR1 SGDLS, CDR2 YYNGEE. V lost 0 bases, J lost 9 bases, and 10 bases lay in between. As for this clone: As yet, its antigen is unknown.

Findings and limits, study-wide: Three chains tied to CMV proved CMV antigen-specific in vitro. Rarity marked most TCR sequences, yet some public TCRs occurred in many donors. One variant, a missense change in DCLRE1C, was linked in a later analysis to TCR beta V- and J-gene trimming.

This chain links TRBV9 with TRBJ2-1; D is ambiguous. The clonotype originates from a man aged 30 to 45 in good health and CMV-seropositive. The sample comprised PBMCs. In DNA form, the CDR3 reads TGTGCCAGCAGCGTAGGGAGAGATTTTGAGCAGTTCTTC. This sequence encodes CASSVGRDFEQFF.